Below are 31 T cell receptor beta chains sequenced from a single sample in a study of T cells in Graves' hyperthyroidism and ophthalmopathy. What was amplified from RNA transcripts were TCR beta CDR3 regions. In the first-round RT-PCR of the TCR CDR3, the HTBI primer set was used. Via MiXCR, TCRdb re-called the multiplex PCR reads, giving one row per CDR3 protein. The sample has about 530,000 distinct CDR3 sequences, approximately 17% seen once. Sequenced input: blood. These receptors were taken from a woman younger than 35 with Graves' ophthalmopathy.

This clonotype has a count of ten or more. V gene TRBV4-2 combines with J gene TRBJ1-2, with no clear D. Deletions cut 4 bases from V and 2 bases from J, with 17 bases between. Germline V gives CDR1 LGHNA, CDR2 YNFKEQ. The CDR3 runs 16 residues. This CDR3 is CASSRASEGPNYGYTF. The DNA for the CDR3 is TGTGCCAGCAGCCGTGCCTCTGAGGGCCCCAACTATGGCTACACCTTC.

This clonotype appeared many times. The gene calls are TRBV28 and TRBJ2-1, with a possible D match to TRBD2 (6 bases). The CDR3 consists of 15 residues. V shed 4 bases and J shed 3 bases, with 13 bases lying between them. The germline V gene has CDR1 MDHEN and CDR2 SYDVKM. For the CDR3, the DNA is TGTGCCAGCAGTTCCACGAATAGCGGCTACAATGAGCAGTTCTTC. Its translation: CASSSTNSGYNEQFF.

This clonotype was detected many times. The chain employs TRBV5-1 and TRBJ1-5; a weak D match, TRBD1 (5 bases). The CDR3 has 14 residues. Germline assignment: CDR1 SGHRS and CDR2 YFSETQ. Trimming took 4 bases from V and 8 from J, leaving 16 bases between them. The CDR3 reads CASSVGPLGEPQHF. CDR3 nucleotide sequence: TGCGCCAGCAGCGTGGGACCCCTCGGGGAGCCCCAGCATTTT.

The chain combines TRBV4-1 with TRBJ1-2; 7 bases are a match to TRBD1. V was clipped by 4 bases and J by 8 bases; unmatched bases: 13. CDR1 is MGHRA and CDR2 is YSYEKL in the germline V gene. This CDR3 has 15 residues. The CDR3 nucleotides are TGCGCCAGCAGCCTTACAGGGGTTATAAACGGGGGCTACACCTTC. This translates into CASSLTGVINGGYTF.

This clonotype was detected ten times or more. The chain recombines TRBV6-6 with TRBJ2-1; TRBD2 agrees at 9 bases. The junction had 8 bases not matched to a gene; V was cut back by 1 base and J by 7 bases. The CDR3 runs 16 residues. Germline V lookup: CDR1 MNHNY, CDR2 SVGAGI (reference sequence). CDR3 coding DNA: TGTGCCAGCAGTTACTATCATAGCGGGGGAGGAAATGAGCAGTTCTTC. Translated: CASSYYHSGGGNEQFF.

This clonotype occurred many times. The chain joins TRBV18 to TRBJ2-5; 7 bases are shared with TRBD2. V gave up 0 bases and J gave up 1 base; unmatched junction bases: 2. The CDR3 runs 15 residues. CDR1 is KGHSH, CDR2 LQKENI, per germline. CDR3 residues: CASSPPASGQETQYF. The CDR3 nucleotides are TGTGCCAGCTCACCACCGGCTAGCGGCCAAGAGACCCAGTACTTC.

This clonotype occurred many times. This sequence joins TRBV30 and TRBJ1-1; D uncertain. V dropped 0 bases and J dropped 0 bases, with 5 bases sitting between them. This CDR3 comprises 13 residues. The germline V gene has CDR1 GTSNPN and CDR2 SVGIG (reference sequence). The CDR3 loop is CAWSVSMNTEAFF. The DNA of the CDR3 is TGTGCCTGGAGTGTAAGCATGAACACTGAAGCTTTCTTT.

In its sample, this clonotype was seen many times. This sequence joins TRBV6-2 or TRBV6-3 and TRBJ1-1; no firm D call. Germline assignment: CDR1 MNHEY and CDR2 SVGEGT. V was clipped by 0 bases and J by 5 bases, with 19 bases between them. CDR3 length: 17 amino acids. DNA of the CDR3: TGTGCCAGCAGTTACTCGACTCCTGACATGGTAGGAACTGAAGCTTTCTTT. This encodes CASSYSTPDMVGTEAFF.

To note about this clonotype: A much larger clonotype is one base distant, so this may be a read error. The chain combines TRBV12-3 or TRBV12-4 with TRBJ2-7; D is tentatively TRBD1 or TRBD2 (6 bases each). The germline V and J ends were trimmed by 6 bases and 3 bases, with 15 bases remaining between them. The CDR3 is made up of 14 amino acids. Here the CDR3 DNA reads TGTGCCAGCAGCCCGTATGGAGGGGGCTACGAGCAGTACTTC. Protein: CASSPYGGGYEQYF.

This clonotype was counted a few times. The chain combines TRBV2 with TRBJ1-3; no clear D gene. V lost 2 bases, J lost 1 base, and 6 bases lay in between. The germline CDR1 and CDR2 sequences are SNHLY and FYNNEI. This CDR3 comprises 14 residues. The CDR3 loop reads CASSEWGSGNTIYF. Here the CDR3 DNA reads TGTGCCAGCAGTGAATGGGGTTCTGGAAACACCATATATTTT.

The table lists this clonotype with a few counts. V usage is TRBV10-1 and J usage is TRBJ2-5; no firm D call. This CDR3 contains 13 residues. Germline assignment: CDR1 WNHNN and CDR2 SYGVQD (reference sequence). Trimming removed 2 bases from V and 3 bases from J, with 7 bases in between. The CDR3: CASSETMEETQYF. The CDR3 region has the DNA TGCGCCAGCAGTGAGACGATGGAAGAGACCCAGTACTTC.

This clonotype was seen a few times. The CDR3 spells CASTGTASNTEAFF. For the CDR3, the DNA is TGTGCCAGCACTGGGACAGCCTCGAACACTGAAGCTTTCTTT. This chain connects TRBV5-4 to TRBJ1-1, with TRBD1 identical over 7 bases. This CDR3 is built from 14 residues. Germline CDR1 and CDR2: SGHNT and YYREEE (reference sequence). Germline trimming cut 6 bases from V and 1 base from J; bases unmatched to any gene: 6.

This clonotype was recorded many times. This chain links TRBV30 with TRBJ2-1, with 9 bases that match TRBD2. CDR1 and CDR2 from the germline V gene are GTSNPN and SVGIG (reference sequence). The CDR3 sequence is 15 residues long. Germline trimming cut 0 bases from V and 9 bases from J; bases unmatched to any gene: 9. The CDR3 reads CAWSVYSGSGIEQFF. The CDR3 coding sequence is TGTGCCTGGAGTGTATATAGCGGGAGTGGCATTGAGCAGTTCTTC.

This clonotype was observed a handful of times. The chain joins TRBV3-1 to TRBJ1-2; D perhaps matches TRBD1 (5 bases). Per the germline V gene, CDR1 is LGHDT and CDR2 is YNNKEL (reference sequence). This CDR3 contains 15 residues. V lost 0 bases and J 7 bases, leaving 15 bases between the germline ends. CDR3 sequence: CASSQDWGGSGGYTF. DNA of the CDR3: TGTGCCAGCAGCCAAGATTGGGGGGGATCGGGTGGCTACACCTTC.

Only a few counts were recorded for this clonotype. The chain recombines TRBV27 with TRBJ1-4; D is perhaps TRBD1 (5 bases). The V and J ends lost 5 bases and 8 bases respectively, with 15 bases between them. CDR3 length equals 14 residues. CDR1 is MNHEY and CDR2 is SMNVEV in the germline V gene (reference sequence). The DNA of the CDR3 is TGTGCCAGCAGTACGCCCCGGGAGGGGGAAAAACTGTTTTTT. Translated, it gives CASSTPREGEKLFF.

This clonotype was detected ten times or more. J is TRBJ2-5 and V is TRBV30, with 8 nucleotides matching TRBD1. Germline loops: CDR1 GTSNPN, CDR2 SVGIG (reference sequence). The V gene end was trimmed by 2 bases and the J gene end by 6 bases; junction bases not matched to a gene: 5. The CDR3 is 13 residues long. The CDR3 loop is CAWSSDRGKTQYF. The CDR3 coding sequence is TGTGCCTGGAGTTCAGACAGGGGAAAGACCCAGTACTTC.

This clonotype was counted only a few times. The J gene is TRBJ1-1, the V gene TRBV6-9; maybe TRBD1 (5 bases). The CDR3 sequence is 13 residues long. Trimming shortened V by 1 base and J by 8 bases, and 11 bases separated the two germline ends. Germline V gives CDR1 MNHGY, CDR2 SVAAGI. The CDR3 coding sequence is TGTGCCAGCAGTTATTTAGCAGCAGGGGAAGCTTTCTTT. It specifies CASSYLAAGEAFF.

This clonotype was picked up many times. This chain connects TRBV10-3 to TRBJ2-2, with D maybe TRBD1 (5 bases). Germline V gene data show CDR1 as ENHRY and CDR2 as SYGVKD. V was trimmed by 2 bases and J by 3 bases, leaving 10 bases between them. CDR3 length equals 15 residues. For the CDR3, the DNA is TGTGCCATCAGTGAGATAGACAGCGACACCGGGGAGCTGTTTTTT. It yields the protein CAISEIDSDTGELFF.

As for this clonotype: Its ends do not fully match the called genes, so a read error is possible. Written as DNA, the CDR3 is TGTCCCAGCAGCCCGGGACAGGGGAGGTTGCACGAGCAGTACTTC. Translated: CPSSPGQGRLHEQYF. This chain uses TRBV12-3 or TRBV12-4 with TRBJ2-7, with 10 bases that match TRBD1. CDR3 length equals 15 residues.

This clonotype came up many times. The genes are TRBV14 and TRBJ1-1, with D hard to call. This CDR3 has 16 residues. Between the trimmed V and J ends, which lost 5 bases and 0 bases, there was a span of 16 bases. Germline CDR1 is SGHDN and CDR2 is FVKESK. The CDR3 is CASSKRQAALNTEAFF. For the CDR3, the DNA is TGTGCCAGCAGCAAAAGGCAGGCCGCTTTGAACACTGAAGCTTTCTTT.

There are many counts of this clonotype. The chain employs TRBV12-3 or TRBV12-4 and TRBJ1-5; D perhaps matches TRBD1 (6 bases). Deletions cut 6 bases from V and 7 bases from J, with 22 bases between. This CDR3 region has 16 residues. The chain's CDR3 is CASSPGQKNPWQPQHF. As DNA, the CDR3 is TGTGCCAGCAGCCCGGGACAAAAGAACCCCTGGCAGCCCCAGCATTTT.

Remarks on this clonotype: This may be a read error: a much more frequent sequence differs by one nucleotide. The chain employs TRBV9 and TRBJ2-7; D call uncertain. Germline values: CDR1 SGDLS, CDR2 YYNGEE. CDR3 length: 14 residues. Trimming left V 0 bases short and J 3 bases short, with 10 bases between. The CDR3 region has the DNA TGTGCCAGCAGCGTAGGGATTTCCTTCTACGAGCAGTACTTC. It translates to CASSVGISFYEQYF.

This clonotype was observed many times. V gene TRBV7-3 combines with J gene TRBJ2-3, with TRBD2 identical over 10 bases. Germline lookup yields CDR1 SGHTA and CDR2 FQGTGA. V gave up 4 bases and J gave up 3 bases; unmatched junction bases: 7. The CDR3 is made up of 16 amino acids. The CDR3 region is CASSSRAAGGTDTQYF. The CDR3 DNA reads TGTGCCAGCAGCTCCAGAGCAGCGGGGGGGACAGATACGCAGTATTTT.

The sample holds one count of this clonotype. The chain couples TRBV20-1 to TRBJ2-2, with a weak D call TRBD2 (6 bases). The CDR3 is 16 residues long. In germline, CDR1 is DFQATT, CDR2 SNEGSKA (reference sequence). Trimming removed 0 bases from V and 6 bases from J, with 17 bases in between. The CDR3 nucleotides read TGCAGTGCTAGAGATCTGCGGGATGAATGGGCCGGGGAGCTGTTTTTT. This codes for CSARDLRDEWAGELFF.

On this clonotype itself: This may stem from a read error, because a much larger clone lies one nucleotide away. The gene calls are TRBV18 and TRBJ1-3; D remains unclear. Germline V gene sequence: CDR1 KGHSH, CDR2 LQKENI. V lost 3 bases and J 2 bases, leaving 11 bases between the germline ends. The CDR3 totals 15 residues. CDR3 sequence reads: CASSPSQSPGNTIYF. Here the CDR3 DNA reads TGTGCCAGCTCACCTTCACAGTCCCCTGGAAACACCATATATTTT.

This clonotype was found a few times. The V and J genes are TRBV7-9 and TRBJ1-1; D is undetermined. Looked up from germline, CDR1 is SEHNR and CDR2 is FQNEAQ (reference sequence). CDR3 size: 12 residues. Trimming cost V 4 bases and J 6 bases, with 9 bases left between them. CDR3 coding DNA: TGTGCCAGCAGCTACGAGATGGCTGAAGCTTTCTTT. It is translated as CASSYEMAEAFF.

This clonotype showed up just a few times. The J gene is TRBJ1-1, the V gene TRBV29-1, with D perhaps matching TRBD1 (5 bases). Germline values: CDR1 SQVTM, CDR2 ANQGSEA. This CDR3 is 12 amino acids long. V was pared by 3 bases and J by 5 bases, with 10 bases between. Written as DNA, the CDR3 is TGCAGCGTTGACATCGGGGGTACTGAAGCTTTCTTT. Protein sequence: CSVDIGGTEAFF.

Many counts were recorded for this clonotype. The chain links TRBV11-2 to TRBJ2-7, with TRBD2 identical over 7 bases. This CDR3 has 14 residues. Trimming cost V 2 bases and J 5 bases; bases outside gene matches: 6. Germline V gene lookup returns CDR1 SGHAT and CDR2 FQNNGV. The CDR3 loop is CASSLLGGDDEQYF. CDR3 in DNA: TGTGCCAGCAGCTTATTGGGAGGGGACGACGAGCAGTACTTC.

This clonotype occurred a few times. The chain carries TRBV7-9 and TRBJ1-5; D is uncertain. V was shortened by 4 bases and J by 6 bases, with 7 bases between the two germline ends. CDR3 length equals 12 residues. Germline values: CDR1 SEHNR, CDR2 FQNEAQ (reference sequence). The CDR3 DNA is TGTGCCAGCAGCTGGGAGGGTCAGCCCCAGCATTTT. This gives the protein CASSWEGQPQHF.

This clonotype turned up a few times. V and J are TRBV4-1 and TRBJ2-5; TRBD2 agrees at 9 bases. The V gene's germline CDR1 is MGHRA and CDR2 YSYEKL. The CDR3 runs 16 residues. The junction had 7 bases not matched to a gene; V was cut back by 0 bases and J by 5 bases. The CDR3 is CASSQDPGTSFETQYF. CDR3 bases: TGCGCCAGCAGCCAAGACCCCGGGACTAGCTTTGAGACCCAGTACTTC.

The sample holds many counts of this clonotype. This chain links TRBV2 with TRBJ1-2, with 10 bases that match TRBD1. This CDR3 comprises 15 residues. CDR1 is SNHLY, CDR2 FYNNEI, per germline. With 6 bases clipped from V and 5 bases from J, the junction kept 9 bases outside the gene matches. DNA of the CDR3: TGTGCCAGCAGATCCGGACAGGGGGGCATTTATGGCTACACCTTC. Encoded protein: CASRSGQGGIYGYTF. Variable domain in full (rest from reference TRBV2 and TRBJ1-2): EPEVTQTPSHQVTQMGQEVILRCVPISNHLYFYWYRQILGQKVEFLVSFYNNEISEKSEIFDDQFSVERPDGSNFTLKIRSTKLEDSAMYFCASRSGQGGIYGYTFGSGTRLTVV.